The 14 T cell receptor beta chains given below trace back to one sample, sequenced in a study of CD8+CD57+ T cells in acquired aplastic anemia. By flow cytometry, patients selected for sequencing had shown an expansion of CD8+CD57+ cells. Genomic DNA provided the template from which TCR beta VDJ and CDR3 profiles were obtained. MiXCR, run by TCRdb on the reads, gives a single entry per CDR3 protein. The table lists under 200,000 distinct CDR3 sequences, less than 50% of them singletons. The specimen was sorted CD4+, CD8+, or CD8+CD57+ T cells (not recorded which) from PBMCs. These receptors were taken from a human donor with aplastic anemia.

Ten or more counts support this clonotype. The chain links TRBV12-3 or TRBV12-4 to TRBJ2-1; 9 nucleotides align to TRBD1. There are 12 residues in the CDR3. V shed 7 bases, J shed 13 bases, and the junction held 8 bases outside the gene matches. The DNA of the CDR3 is TGTGCCAGCACCCTACCGGACAGGGGACAGTTCTTC. This translates into CASTLPDRGQFF.

The J gene is TRBJ2-7, the V gene TRBV12-3 or TRBV12-4; 9 nucleotides agree with TRBD1. The CDR3 covers 12 residues. V was pared by 6 bases and J by 7 bases, with 4 bases of the junction left unmatched. The CDR3 nucleotides read TGTGCCAGCAGACAGGGGGCGTGGGAGCAGTACTTC. The encoded protein is CASRQGAWEQYF.

V usage is TRBV10-3 and J usage is TRBJ2-7, with a weak D call TRBD2 (7 bases). CDR3 length equals 15 residues. Germline CDR1 reads ENHRY; CDR2 reads SYGVKD. V lost 2 bases, J lost 2 bases, and 13 bases lay in between. CDR3 in amino acids: CAISEALGGPYEQYF. CDR3 DNA sequence: TGTGCCATCAGTGAGGCGCTCGGGGGGCCCTACGAGCAGTACTTC.

This clonotype was counted ten times or more. V and J are TRBV6-1 and TRBJ1-1; D is possibly TRBD1 (5 bases). Germline values: CDR1 MNHNS, CDR2 SASEGT. This CDR3 has 16 amino acids. Trimming removed 5 bases at V and 5 bases at J, with 21 bases between. The CDR3 protein is CASSPGGHRSGTEAFF. CDR3 nucleotide sequence: TGTGCCAGCAGTCCAGGAGGGCATCGGTCAGGGACTGAAGCTTTCTTT.

V is TRBV19 and J is TRBJ2-5; no reliable D call. Germline assignment: CDR1 LNHDA and CDR2 SQIVND (reference sequence). V was cut by 5 bases and J by 2 bases, with 6 bases left in between. The CDR3 consists of 12 residues. In DNA form, the CDR3 reads TGTGCCAGTAGTGCCGATCAAGAGACCCAGTACTTC. It is translated as CASSADQETQYF.

This chain links TRBV19 with TRBJ2-7; D is perhaps TRBD1 (7 bases). Trimming stripped 5 bases from V and 2 bases from J, with 16 bases between. The CDR3 contains 15 residues. Germline V lookup: CDR1 LNHDA, CDR2 SQIVND (reference sequence). This CDR3 reads CASSPPGGGAYEQYF. The CDR3 DNA follows: TGTGCCAGTAGTCCCCCAGGAGGGGGCGCCTACGAGCAGTACTTC. Drawing the rest from reference TRBV19 and TRBJ2-7, the complete variable domain is DGGITQSPKYLFRKEGQNVTLSCEQNLNHDAMYWYRQDPGQGLRLIYYSQIVNDFQKGDIAEGYSVSREKKESFPLTVTSAQKNPTAFYLCASSPPGGGAYEQYFGPGTRLTVT.

As for this clonotype: A much larger clone is a single base away; this may be a read error. V usage is TRBV9 and J usage is TRBJ2-7; 10 bases match TRBD2. The germline CDR1 and CDR2 sequences are SGDLS and YYNGEE. This CDR3 spans 16 amino acids. The chain's CDR3 is CASSVSGTSVFYVQYF. CDR3 coding DNA: TGTGCCAGCAGCGTGTCCGGGACTAGCGTTTTCTACGTGCAGTACTTC.

The chain carries TRBV24-1 and TRBJ2-1; 11 bases agree with TRBD2. V shed 3 bases, J shed 8 bases, and the junction held 8 bases outside the gene matches. The CDR3 runs 16 residues. CDR1 is KGHDR and CDR2 is SFDVKD in the germline V gene. CDR3 region: CATSDPTSGSLDEQFF. The CDR3 nucleotides are TGTGCCACCAGTGATCCAACTAGCGGGAGTTTGGATGAGCAGTTCTTC.

This chain connects TRBV7-9 to TRBJ2-5, with D possibly being TRBD1 (5 bases). Germline CDR1 SEHNR, CDR2 FQNEAQ (reference sequence). The CDR3 extends over 15 amino acids. Trimming removed 1 base from V and 13 bases from J, with 22 bases in between. In nucleotides, the CDR3 is TGTGCCAGCAGCTTAGGACAGCTCCTACGGGCCCCCTCGTACTTC. The encoded protein is CASSLGQLLRAPSYF. The full variable domain, in which reference TRBV7-9 and TRBJ2-5 provide the parts outside the CDR3, is DTGVSQNPRHKITKRGQNVTFRCDPISEHNRLYWYRQTLGQGPEFLTYFQNEAQLEKSRLLSDRFSAERPKGSFSTLEIQRTEQGDSAMYLCASSLGQLLRAPSYFGPGTRLLVL.

This clonotype showed up many times. This chain uses TRBV9 with TRBJ1-6, with no clear D. The CDR3 totals 12 residues. Deletions cut 0 bases from V and 7 bases from J, with 2 bases between. Germline CDR1 reads SGDLS; CDR2 reads YYNGEE. CDR3 sequence (DNA): TGTGCCAGCAGCGTAGCAAATTCACCCCTCCACTTT. Translated, it gives CASSVANSPLHF.

This clonotype has ten or more counts. The genes are TRBV7-3 and TRBJ1-1, with D maybe TRBD1 (5 bases). CDR1 and CDR2 (germline): SGHTA, FQGTGA. This CDR3 has 14 residues. V lost 5 bases, J lost 0 bases, and 10 bases lay in between. The CDR3 loop is CASSLDSMNTEAFF. As DNA, the CDR3 is TGTGCCAGCAGCCTCGACAGCATGAACACTGAAGCTTTCTTT. The full variable domain, rest sourced from reference TRBV7-3 and TRBJ1-1, is GAGVSQTPSNKVTEKGKYVELRCDPISGHTALYWYRQSLGQGPEFLIYFQGTGAADDSGLPNDRFFAVRPEGSVSTLKIQRTERGDSAVYLCASSLDSMNTEAFFGQGTRLTVV.

This clonotype was detected many times. The V call is TRBV6-5, the J call TRBJ1-2; 8 positions agree with TRBD1. The CDR3 has 15 amino acids. Looked up from germline, CDR1 is MNHEY and CDR2 is SVGAGI. V dropped 2 bases and J dropped 4; count of bases not matched to a gene: 6. Here the CDR3 DNA reads TGTGCCAGCAGTTACGATAGGGACAGGCCCTATGGCTACACCTTC. Translating it yields CASSYDRDRPYGYTF.

The rearrangement links TRBV5-1 to TRBJ1-4; D might be TRBD1 (6 bases). Germline V gives CDR1 SGHRS, CDR2 YFSETQ. The CDR3 runs to 14 residues. Trimming pared 4 bases from V and 5 bases from J, leaving 12 bases between. CDR3 in amino acids: CASSRRDMNEKLFF. CDR3 DNA sequence: TGCGCCAGCAGCCGCCGGGACATGAATGAAAAACTGTTTTTT.

This clonotype was counted ten times or more. V gene TRBV12-3 or TRBV12-4 combines with J gene TRBJ2-7; no reliable D call. The CDR3 sequence is 14 residues long. Between the trimmed V and J ends, which lost 7 bases and 3 bases, there was a span of 16 bases. This chain's CDR3 is CASTPGRVGYEQYF. DNA of the CDR3: TGTGCCAGCACCCCCGGTCGGGTGGGCTACGAGCAGTACTTC.